Included here is one T cell receptor beta chain sequence, with context. The V gene's germline CDR1 is SGHVS and CDR2 FNYEAQ. The CDR3 spans 15 residues. V lost 5 bases, J lost 0 bases, and 5 bases stayed unmatched. The sample originates from a study of T cell changes during pregnancy in multiple sclerosis. The assay was immunoSEQ multiplex PCR, and TCRdb's table has in-frame clones only and misses some. The sample yields around 32,000 clones, 91% seen once. The TCR was taken from a female donor in good health, enrolled as a control in a pregnancy study. Sequencing used CD8+ T cells from peripheral blood mononuclear cells, obtained in the second trimester of pregnancy. This chain connects TRBV7-6 to TRBJ2-3; 7 bases line up with TRBD2. CDR3 nucleotides: TGTGCCAGCAGCCCGCGGGGGACTAGCACAGATACGCAGTATTTT. Encoded protein: CASSPRGTSTDTQYF.